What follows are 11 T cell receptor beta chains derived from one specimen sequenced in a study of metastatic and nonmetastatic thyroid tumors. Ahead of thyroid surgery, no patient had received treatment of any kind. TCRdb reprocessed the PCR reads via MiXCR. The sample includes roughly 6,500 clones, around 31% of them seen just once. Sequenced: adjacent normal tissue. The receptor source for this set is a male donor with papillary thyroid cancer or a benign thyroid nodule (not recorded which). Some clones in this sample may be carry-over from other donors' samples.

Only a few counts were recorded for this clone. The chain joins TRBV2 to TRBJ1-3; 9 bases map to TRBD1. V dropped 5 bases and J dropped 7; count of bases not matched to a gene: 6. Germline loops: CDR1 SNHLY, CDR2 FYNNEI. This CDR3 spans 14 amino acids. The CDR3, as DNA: TGTGCCAGCAGTCCATGGGACAGGGAGAACACCATATATTTT. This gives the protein CASSPWDRENTIYF. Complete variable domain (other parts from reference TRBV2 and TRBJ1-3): EPEVTQTPSHQVTQMGQEVILRCVPISNHLYFYWYRQILGQKVEFLVSFYNNEISEKSEIFDDQFSVERPDGSNFTLKIRSTKLEDSAMYFCASSPWDRENTIYFGEGSWLTVV.

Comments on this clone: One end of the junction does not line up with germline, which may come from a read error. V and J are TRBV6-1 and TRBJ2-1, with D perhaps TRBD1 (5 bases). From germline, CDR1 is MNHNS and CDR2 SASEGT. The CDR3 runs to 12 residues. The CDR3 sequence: CASRTVRVEQLF. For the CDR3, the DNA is TGTGCCAGCAGGACAGTCAGGGTTGAGCAGTTGTTC.

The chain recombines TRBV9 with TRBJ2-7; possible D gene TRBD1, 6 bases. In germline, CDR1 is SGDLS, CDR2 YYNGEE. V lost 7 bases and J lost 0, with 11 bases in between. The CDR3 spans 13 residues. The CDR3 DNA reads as TGTGCCAGCCCCTGGGACACCTCCTACGAGCAGTACTTC. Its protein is CASPWDTSYEQYF.

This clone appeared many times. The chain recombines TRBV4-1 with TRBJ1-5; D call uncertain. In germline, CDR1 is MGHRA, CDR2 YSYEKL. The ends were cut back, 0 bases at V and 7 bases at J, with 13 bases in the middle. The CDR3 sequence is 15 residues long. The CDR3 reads CASSQDLGWVQPQHF. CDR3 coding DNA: TGCGCCAGCAGCCAAGATCTTGGGTGGGTCCAGCCCCAGCATTTT.

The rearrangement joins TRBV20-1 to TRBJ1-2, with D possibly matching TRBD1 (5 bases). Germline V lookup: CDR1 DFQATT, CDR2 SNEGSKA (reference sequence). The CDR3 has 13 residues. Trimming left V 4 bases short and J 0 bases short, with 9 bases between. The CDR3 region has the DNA TGCAGTGCTATTGGACAAGCTAACTATGGCTACACCTTC. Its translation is CSAIGQANYGYTF.

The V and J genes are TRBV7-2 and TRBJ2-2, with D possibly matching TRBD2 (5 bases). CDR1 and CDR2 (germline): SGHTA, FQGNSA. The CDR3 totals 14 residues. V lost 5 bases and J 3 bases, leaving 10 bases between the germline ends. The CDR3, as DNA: TGTGCCAGCAGCCCCGGGGTTTACACCGGGGAGCTGTTTTTT. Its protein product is CASSPGVYTGELFF. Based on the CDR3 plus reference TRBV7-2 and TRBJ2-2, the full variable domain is GAGVSQSPSNKVTEKGKDVELRCDPISGHTALYWYRQSLGQGLEFLIYFQGNSAPDKSGLPSDRFSAERTGGSVSTLTIQRTQQEDSAVYLCASSPGVYTGELFFGEGSRLTVL.

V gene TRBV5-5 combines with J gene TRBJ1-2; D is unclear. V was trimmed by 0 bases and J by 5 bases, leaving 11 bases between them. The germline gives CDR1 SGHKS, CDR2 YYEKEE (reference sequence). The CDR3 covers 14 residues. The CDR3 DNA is TGTGCCAGCAGCTTGGAGGCAAACCTATATGGCTACACCTTC. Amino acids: CASSLEANLYGYTF.

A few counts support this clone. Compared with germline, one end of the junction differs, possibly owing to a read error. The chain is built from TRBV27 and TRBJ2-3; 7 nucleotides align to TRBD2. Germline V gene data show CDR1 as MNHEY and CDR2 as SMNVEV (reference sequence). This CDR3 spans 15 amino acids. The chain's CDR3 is CSSSLAAGITDTQYF. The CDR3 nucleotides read TGTTCCAGCTCGCTAGCGGCAGGGATTACAGATACGCAGTATTTT.

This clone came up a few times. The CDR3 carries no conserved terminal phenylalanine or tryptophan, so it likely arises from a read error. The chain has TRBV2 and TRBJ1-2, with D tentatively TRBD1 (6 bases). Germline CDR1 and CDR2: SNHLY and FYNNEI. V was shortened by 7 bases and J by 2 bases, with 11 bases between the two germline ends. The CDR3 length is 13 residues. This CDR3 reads CASTGQTNYGYTV. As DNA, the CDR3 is TGTGCCAGCACCGGACAGACGAACTATGGCTACACCGTC.

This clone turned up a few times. The CDR3 sequence: CASSEVQGGPSNTQYF. In nucleotides, the CDR3 is TGTGCCAGCAGTGAAGTCCAGGGGGGGCCGTCGAATACGCAGTATTTT. This chain connects TRBV6-1 to TRBJ2-3; either TRBD1 or TRBD2 may fit D (7 bases each). Germline CDR1 reads MNHNS; CDR2 reads SASEGT. CDR3 length: 16 residues. V was cut by 1 base and J by 7 bases, with 18 bases left in between.

The CDR3 loop reads CASSLEGSFRGYNEQFF. The CDR3 DNA is TGCGCCAGCAGCTTGGAGGGGAGTTTTAGGGGATACAATGAGCAGTTCTTC. V gene TRBV5-1 combines with J gene TRBJ2-1; D possibly matches TRBD1 or TRBD2 (5 bases each). The CDR3 is 17 amino acids. The ends were cut back, 0 bases at V and 4 bases at J, with 17 bases in the middle. The germline CDR1 and CDR2 sequences are SGHRS and YFSETQ.